The entry below gives a single T cell receptor beta chain sequence along with its context. V was trimmed by 3 bases and J by 0 bases, leaving 9 bases between them. CDR3 size: 14 residues. Germline CDR1 is LNHNV and CDR2 is YYDKDF (reference sequence). Produced via immunoSEQ multiplex PCR; TCRdb's table is partial and in-frame only. The sample contains 150,000 to 200,000 clones, more than 80% of which appear only once. These data originate in a study of blood T cell repertoires in COVID-19. The chain combines TRBV15 with TRBJ2-7; possibly TRBD2 for D (5 bases). Source material: peripheral blood. This receptor was identified in a human donor in a cohort sampled during active COVID-19. In DNA form, the CDR3 reads TGTGCCACCAGCAGGGATAGCGACTCCTACGAGCAGTACTTC. Protein product: CATSRDSDSYEQYF. Drawing the rest from reference TRBV15 and TRBJ2-7, the complete variable domain is DAMVIQNPRYQVTQFGKPVTLSCSQTLNHNVMYWYQQKSSQAPKLLFHYYDKDFNNEADTPDNFQSRRPNTSFCFLDIRSPGLGDTAMYLCATSRDSDSYEQYFGPGTRLTVT.